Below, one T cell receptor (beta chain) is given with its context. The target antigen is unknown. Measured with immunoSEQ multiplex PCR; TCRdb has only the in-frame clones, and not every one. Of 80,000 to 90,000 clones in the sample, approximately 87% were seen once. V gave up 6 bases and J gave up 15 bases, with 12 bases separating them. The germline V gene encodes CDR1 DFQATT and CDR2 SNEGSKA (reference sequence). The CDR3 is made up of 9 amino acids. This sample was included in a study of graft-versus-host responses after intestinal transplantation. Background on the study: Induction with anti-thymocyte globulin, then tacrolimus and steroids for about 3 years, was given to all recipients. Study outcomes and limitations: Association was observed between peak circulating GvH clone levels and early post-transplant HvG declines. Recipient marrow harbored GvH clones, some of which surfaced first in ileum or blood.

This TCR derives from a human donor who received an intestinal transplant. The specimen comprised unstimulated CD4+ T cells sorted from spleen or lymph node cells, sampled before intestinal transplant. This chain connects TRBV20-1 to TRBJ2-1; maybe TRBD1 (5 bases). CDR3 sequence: CSAQGGRFF. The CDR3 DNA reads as TGCAGTGCCCAGGGTGGTCGGTTCTTC.